This entry concerns a single T cell receptor beta chain. A few counts support this clone. Its antigen specificity is not known. Base-call qualities are not available, and no considerably larger clone is one nucleotide away. The CDR3 holds 15 amino acids from the cysteine to the phenylalanine. Only the CDR3 part of the read is kept: 45 bases, read in frame from the first base. The germline V gene encodes CDR1 KGHSH and CDR2 LQKENI. V loses 2 bases, J loses 2 bases, and the germline ends lie 12 bases apart. Each donor gave one peripheral blood draw, roughly 120 mL on average, collected into heparinised tubes. A BD FACSAria II and a panel including CD45RO, CCR7, CD25, CD127, CD95 and CD27 were used to sort naive, central memory, regulatory and stem cell-like memory CD4+ T cells. Purity was above 95% for every sorted population. PBMCs were isolated right away by Lymphoprep density gradient centrifugation and were stained directly, without culture. To minimize batch effects, samples were stained and sorted in pairs, one healthy donor with one patient per experiment.

All of the isolated RNA was reverse transcribed with the High Capacity cDNA Reverse Transcription Kit, so expressed TCRB transcripts were sequenced. Naive, central memory and regulatory T cell samples underwent deep immunoSEQ sequencing, averaging approximately 3.5 million total reads per sample. After sorted cells were lysed in RLT buffer, RNA was extracted with DNase-treated RNeasy Micro or Mini kits, with the choice depending on cell number. Each cell subset was processed separately to prevent cross-contamination, with patient and healthy donor samples processed together. TCRB sequences were amplified from cDNA with the immunoSEQ multiplex PCR, producing 87-bp fragments spanning the CDR3 region. The amplicons were sequenced using the Illumina HiSeq platform. The original pipeline was this. Synthetic template baselines were used to correct PCR bias computationally, reads within Hamming distance 2 were collapsed together, and singletons that could not be merged were discarded. Reads were aligned to IMGT to assign V, D and J genes, CDR3 length, and insertions or deletions at six rearrangement sites. Within each subset, clonotype counts were normalized to the number of sorted cells before true diversity and Gini coefficients were calculated with the tcR R package. The overlap coefficient, calculated on TCRB nucleotide sequences, was used to quantify repertoire sharing. As a proxy for the pre-selection repertoire, out-of-frame TCRB sequences from naive cells were analyzed. TCRdb stores this immuneACCESS table with in-frame sequences only. Part of the clones is absent; in the studies checked, under half of the shortfall reflects unresolved V genes, and no reason is known for the rest. V, J and clone size are taken as reported in that table, and D and trimming were inferred from the DNA itself. Across this sample there are 300,000 to 350,000 clones, with about 19% seen only once. The biggest ten clones account for 0.044% of the sample.

The data originate from a study of beta chain features in type 1 diabetes (dated by TCRdb to 2016 to 2018). Regarding the complete study: No differences in mean age, gender distribution, total cell number or subset yield were found between patients and healthy donors. A total of roughly 100 million sorted cells were examined across all samples, and the number of cells per subset was strongly correlated with RNA yield. The study compared the TCRB repertoires of sorted circulating CD4+ T cell subsets in recently diagnosed type 1 diabetes patients with those in matched healthy donors. Whereas all 30 or so donors provided naive and central memory subsets, regulatory and stem cell-like memory subsets were isolated from just 8 patients and about 8 healthy donors. General conclusions and limits of the study: Naive, central memory and regulatory TCRB repertoires appeared to be more alike among patients than among healthy donors. PCR might favor shorter templates, but patient and control samples were amplified and corrected together, so any skew would affect both groups equally. A moderate but significant shortening of TCRB CDR3 length was observed in type 1 diabetes patients in all four CD4+ subsets. Because the HLA sub-analyses included only small numbers of individuals, any influence of HLA type on TCRB rearrangement was left unresolved. Fewer insertions and more nucleotide deletions at VDJ recombination sites were observed in patients with type 1 diabetes, implying thymic rearrangement abnormalities. Sequencing cDNA rather than genomic DNA could over-represent highly expressing activated cells, although activation and CD3 levels did not differ between groups.

The rearranged chain carries TRBV18 and TRBJ1-1; TRBD1 is possibly the D segment (5 matching bases). This clonotype was obtained from a woman aged 18-30 years in good health. The specimen sequenced was naive CD4+ T cells from blood. The cell subset or site label of this sample denotes: true naive CD4+ T cells. The DNA sequence reads TGTGCCAGCTCACCAAAGGGGCCAGGTAACACTGAAGCTTTCTTT. The encoded protein is CASSPKGPGNTEAFF.